This is a list of T cell receptor beta chains from one sample in a study of CD8+ T cells in alopecia areata. Using immunoSEQ multiplex PCR, the repertoire was profiled, and TCRdb retains in-frame clones only, with some absent. The sample records 150,000 to 200,000 clones, 59% being singletons. Here the sequenced sample was CD4+ T cells sorted from blood, taken at week 0. These receptor sequences come from a human donor with alopecia areata. CDR3s include the opening cysteine and the closing phenylalanine or tryptophan. Fields, in order: V gene, CDR3 length, CDR3 protein.

TRBV30,11,CAWALGTEAFF
TRBV18,15,CASSPLGGGSYEQYF
TRBV7-9,14,CASSSGGWATEAFF
TRBV4-2,15,CASSQGRGVNYGYTF
TRBV19,13,CASSGDGTYEQYF
TRBV25-1,16,CASSADEPPGANVLTF
TRBV13,11,CASSVYNEQFF
TRBV2,14,CASSVQGNNQPQHF
TRBV14,13,CASSQVRVSEQYF
TRBV29-1,11,CSVRGLDGYTF
TRBV29-1,13,CSVGATLNTEAFF
TRBV29-1,11,CSVEENTEAFF
TRBV30,13,CAWEIAGTAEAFF
TRBV6-1,14,CASSEGDYTGELFF
TRBV25-1,15,CASSTPVANTGELFF
TRBV5-4,13,CASSLAGAVGYTF
TRBV2,15,CASSDGTSFHNEQFF
TRBV29-1,16,CSVIPGQDTGANVLTF